Following are 27 T cell receptor beta chains from one sample sequenced in a study of shared clonotypes between healthy human individuals. Data came from immunoSEQ multiplex PCR; TCRdb stores just in-frame clones and leaves some out. The sample consists of approximately 530,000 clones, approximately 95% of them appearing once. The sequenced sample consisted of naive CD4+ T cells sorted from blood. The subset here: CD45RA+ positively selected. Receptors were obtained from a woman aged 25 to 39 in good health.

The gene calls are TRBV7-9 and TRBJ2-6, with TRBD1 matching 11 bases. The V segment lost 5 bases and the J segment 4 bases; nucleotides outside the gene matches: 4. CDR1 and CDR2 (germline): SEHNR, FQNEAQ (reference sequence). The CDR3 is 16 residues long. The CDR3 reads CASSADRGPGANVLTF. The DNA of the CDR3 is TGTGCCAGCAGCGCGGACAGGGGGCCAGGGGCCAACGTCCTGACTTTC.

The chain couples TRBV5-8 to TRBJ2-5, with a weak D call TRBD2 (5 bases). Trimming removed 4 bases from V and 7 bases from J, with 8 bases in between. The CDR3 runs 11 residues. In germline, CDR1 is SGHTS, CDR2 YDEGEE. The CDR3 DNA reads as TGTGCCAGCAGCGTACTAGGGACCCAGTACTTC. Protein: CASSVLGTQYF.

This clone was recorded once. V gene TRBV5-1 combines with J gene TRBJ2-2, with TRBD2 identical over 13 bases. This CDR3 comprises 16 residues. The germline V gene has CDR1 SGHRS and CDR2 YFSETQ. The trim removed 5 bases at V and 3 bases at J, leaving 4 bases unmatched. The CDR3 DNA follows: TGCGCCAGCAGTACTAGCGGGAGGGCCGACACCGGGGAGCTGTTTTTT. Protein: CASSTSGRADTGELFF.

The CDR3 DNA is TGCGCCAGCAGCTTCGGGGGGGACACCGGGGAGCTGTTTTTT. Its protein product is CASSFGGDTGELFF. This rearrangement joins TRBV5-1 to TRBJ2-2, with TRBD2 matching over 8 bases. V was pared by 2 bases and J by 3 bases, with 0 bases of the junction left unmatched. The CDR3 runs 14 residues. Germline-derived CDR1 and CDR2 are SGHRS and YFSETQ.

This chain connects TRBV27 to TRBJ2-3, with D possibly being TRBD2 (6 bases). V lost 4 bases and J 12 bases, leaving 14 bases between the germline ends. The CDR3 totals 12 residues. Looked up from germline, CDR1 is MNHEY and CDR2 is SMNVEV (reference sequence). CDR3 residues: CASSSGTLRQYF. The CDR3 DNA is TGTGCCAGCAGTTCCGGGACTCTTCGTCAGTATTTT.

The chain uses TRBV5-4 and TRBJ2-7; 8 bases map to TRBD2. This CDR3 has 15 residues. Germline CDR1 is SGHNT and CDR2 is YYREEE (reference sequence). The trim removed 5 bases at V and 3 bases at J, leaving 10 bases unmatched. CDR3 residues: CASRKGGGSVYEQYF. CDR3 bases: TGTGCCAGCAGGAAGGGCGGGGGGTCCGTCTACGAGCAGTACTTC.

This sequence joins TRBV2 and TRBJ1-5, with D tentatively TRBD1 (6 bases). V was shortened by 5 bases and J by 2 bases, with 16 bases between the two germline ends. Germline CDR1 SNHLY, CDR2 FYNNEI. This CDR3 spans 16 amino acids. For the CDR3, the DNA is TGTGCCAGCAGTCCGCTTACAGGGCCGGGCAATCAGCCCCAGCATTTT. This sequence encodes CASSPLTGPGNQPQHF. The variable domain in full, with the rest retrieved from reference TRBV2 and TRBJ1-5, is EPEVTQTPSHQVTQMGQEVILRCVPISNHLYFYWYRQILGQKVEFLVSFYNNEISEKSEIFDDQFSVERPDGSNFTLKIRSTKLEDSAMYFCASSPLTGPGNQPQHFGDGTRLSIL.

The chain couples TRBV5-1 to TRBJ2-2, with D tentatively TRBD1 (6 bases). Germline V gene data show CDR1 as SGHRS and CDR2 as YFSETQ. The CDR3 runs to 16 residues. V was trimmed by 1 base and J by 0 bases, leaving 10 bases between them. The CDR3 is CASSLLGGANTGELFF. CDR3 nucleotides: TGCGCCAGCAGCTTGCTTGGGGGCGCGAACACCGGGGAGCTGTTTTTT.

The table lists this clone with a few counts. The CDR3 sequence: CASSPGRSEQYF. The CDR3 region has the DNA TGTGCCAGCTCACCAGGGAGATCCGAGCAGTACTTC. The gene calls are TRBV18 and TRBJ2-7; TRBD2 is a possible D gene (5 bases). Trimming removed 2 bases from V and 6 bases from J, with 8 bases in between. The CDR3 contains 12 residues. Germline V gene sequence: CDR1 KGHSH, CDR2 LQKENI.

The rearrangement joins TRBV7-2 to TRBJ2-4; D is perhaps TRBD1 (6 bases). Germline V lookup: CDR1 SGHTA, CDR2 FQGNSA. This CDR3 region has 14 residues. Trimming took 1 base from V and 12 from J, leaving 16 bases between them. CDR3 nucleotides: TGTGCCAGCAGCTTAGTGGCTGGTCAGGGGACTCAGTACTTC. This encodes CASSLVAGQGTQYF. The whole variable domain, remainder taken from reference TRBV7-2 and TRBJ2-4, is GAGVSQSPSNKVTEKGKDVELRCDPISGHTALYWYRQSLGQGLEFLIYFQGNSAPDKSGLPSDRFSAERTGGSVSTLTIQRTQQEDSAVYLCASSLVAGQGTQYFGAGTRLSVL.

This sequence joins TRBV5-1 and TRBJ1-3, with D unresolved. This CDR3 region has 16 residues. V lost 0 bases and J 0 bases, leaving 10 bases between the germline ends. Germline CDR1 is SGHRS and CDR2 is YFSETQ. This CDR3 reads CASSLGDTSSGNTIYF. The CDR3 DNA reads as TGCGCCAGCAGCTTGGGAGACACTAGCTCTGGAAACACCATATATTTT.

The CDR3 DNA sequence: TGTGCCAGCAGTTTATCGACCGAATCTTACGAGCAGTACTTC. Its translation: CASSLSTESYEQYF. The genes are TRBV27 and TRBJ2-5; no clear D gene. The DNA end is a closer match to TRBJ2-7, so the J assignment may be wrong. Per the germline V gene, CDR1 is MNHEY and CDR2 is SMNVEV (reference sequence). The CDR3 length is 14 residues.

The chain employs TRBV7-2 and TRBJ2-1; 11 bases fit TRBD2. The CDR3 loop spans 18 amino acids. The V gene end was trimmed by 5 bases and the J gene end by 6 bases; junction bases not matched to a gene: 15. The germline V gene has CDR1 SGHTA and CDR2 FQGNSA. CDR3: CASSPTPWLAGGRNEQFF. The DNA for the CDR3 is TGTGCCAGCAGCCCCACCCCGTGGCTAGCGGGAGGTCGCAATGAGCAGTTCTTC.

V is TRBV13 and J is TRBJ1-1; 9 bases are shared with TRBD1. The CDR3 has 13 amino acids. V was clipped by 8 bases and J by 5 bases; unmatched bases: 6. CDR1 PRHDT and CDR2 FYEKMQ come from the germline V gene (reference sequence). The CDR3 DNA follows: TGTGCCAGCGGAAGACAGGGGGTAACTGAAGCTTTCTTT. Its translation is CASGRQGVTEAFF.

The V and J genes are TRBV19 and TRBJ1-5; D unresolved. Germline values: CDR1 LNHDA, CDR2 SQIVND (reference sequence). The CDR3 has 15 amino acids. With 1 base removed from V and 1 base from J, the gap between germline ends came to 8 bases. CDR3 region: CASSIAGVSNQPQHF. The DNA of the CDR3 is TGTGCCAGTAGTATAGCCGGAGTCAGCAATCAGCCCCAGCATTTT.

The rearrangement links TRBV2 to TRBJ1-2, with D possibly TRBD1 on 6 matching bases. CDR3 length: 14 amino acids. V was pared by 6 bases and J by 8 bases, with 19 bases between. CDR1 SNHLY and CDR2 FYNNEI come from the germline V gene. In DNA form, the CDR3 reads TGTGCCAGCAGAATAAGGACAGCCTCAGAGGGCTACACCTTC. This translates into CASRIRTASEGYTF.

This clone was observed once. The chain uses TRBV10-3 and TRBJ2-2, with 7 bases that match TRBD2. Germline V gene lookup returns CDR1 ENHRY and CDR2 SYGVKD. The V gene end was trimmed by 10 bases and the J gene end by 1 base; junction bases not matched to a gene: 6. The CDR3 is made up of 14 amino acids. The CDR3 sequence is CATRGGENTGELFF. CDR3 DNA sequence: TGTGCCACAAGGGGAGGGGAGAACACCGGGGAGCTGTTTTTT.

This sequence joins TRBV27 and TRBJ1-2, with 11 bases fitting TRBD1. V lost 6 bases, J lost 8 bases, and 26 bases stayed unmatched. The CDR3 extends over 20 amino acids. Germline lookup yields CDR1 MNHEY and CDR2 SMNVEV (reference sequence). CDR3 nucleotides: TGTGCCAGCAGATATAAAGGGACAGGGGGTCAGAACCCAAGCTGGCGCGGCTACACCTTC. The encoded protein is CASRYKGTGGQNPSWRGYTF.

V and J are TRBV10-1 and TRBJ2-7; no reliable D call. CDR1 is WNHNN, CDR2 SYGVQD, per germline (reference sequence). The CDR3 covers 11 residues. V lost 8 bases and J lost 3, with 8 bases in between. The CDR3 sequence is CASGDFYEQYF. DNA for the CDR3: TGCGCCAGCGGGGATTTCTACGAGCAGTACTTC.

The genes are TRBV28 and TRBJ2-6; 12 nucleotides line up with TRBD2. The length of the CDR3 is 18 residues. The germline V gene has CDR1 MDHEN and CDR2 SYDVKM. V shed 6 bases, J shed 1 base, and the junction held 7 bases outside the gene matches. CDR3 nucleotides: TGTGCCAGCAGAGGGAGACTAGCGGGAGATTCTGGGGCCAACGTCCTGACTTTC. It codes for CASRGRLAGDSGANVLTF. Full variable domain (outside the CDR3, taken from reference TRBV28 and TRBJ2-6): DVKVTQSSRYLVKRTGEKVFLECVQDMDHENMFWYRQDPGLGLRLIYFSYDVKMKEKGDIPEGYSVSREKKERFSLILESASTNQTSMYLCASRGRLAGDSGANVLTFGAGSRLTVL.

V is TRBV5-5 and J is TRBJ2-5; 7 nucleotides align to TRBD2. Germline V gives CDR1 SGHKS, CDR2 YYEKEE (reference sequence). The V and J ends lost 6 bases and 2 bases, in that order; junction bases with no gene match: 7. The CDR3 covers 14 residues. Here the CDR3 DNA reads TGTGCCAGCACCACTCCGGGAGGACAAGAGACCCAGTACTTC. Translated: CASTTPGGQETQYF.

This rearrangement joins TRBV28 to TRBJ2-1; D call uncertain. The CDR3 is 14 residues long. Per the germline V gene, CDR1 is MDHEN and CDR2 is SYDVKM. The ends were cut back, 3 bases at V and 0 bases at J, with 6 bases in the middle. The CDR3 DNA reads TGTGCCAGCAGTTTCCCGTCCTCCTACAATGAGCAGTTCTTC. Amino acid sequence: CASSFPSSYNEQFF.

This clone was observed a single time. The CDR3 here is CASSYSGQGAEAFF. The DNA of the CDR3 is TGTGCCAGCAGTTACTCGGGACAGGGGGCTGAAGCTTTCTTT. The chain has TRBV6-6 and TRBJ1-1; 11 bases map to TRBD1. The germline V gene has CDR1 MNHNY and CDR2 SVGAGI (reference sequence). The length of the CDR3 is 14 residues. V was pared by 0 bases and J by 6 bases, with 0 bases of the junction left unmatched.

The chain employs TRBV28 and TRBJ1-1; 7 nucleotides agree with TRBD1. With V trimmed by 9 bases and J by 1 base, 8 bases remained unmatched. Germline V gives CDR1 MDHEN, CDR2 SYDVKM. CDR3 size: 14 residues. CDR3 bases: TGTGCCAGTAAGACAGGGCTGGGGAACACTGAAGCTTTCTTT. As protein: CASKTGLGNTEAFF.

The V and J genes are TRBV10-2 and TRBJ1-2; no clear D. The germline CDR1 and CDR2 sequences are WSHSY and SAAADI. The ends were cut back, 3 bases at V and 4 bases at J, with 21 bases in the middle. CDR3 length: 17 amino acids. The CDR3 spells CASSDVGATQTGYGYTF. The DNA for the CDR3 is TGCGCCAGCAGTGATGTGGGAGCCACTCAAACTGGCTATGGCTACACCTTC.

The CDR3, as DNA: TGTGCCAGCAGGCGTAGCGGGAGCTCATATACGCAGTATTTT. Amino acids: CASRRSGSSYTQYF. The chain employs TRBV7-2 and TRBJ2-3, with 9 positions matching TRBD2. This CDR3 is 14 amino acids long. After removal of 6 bases from V and 7 bases from J, the junction contained 8 bases not matched to a gene. The germline V gene encodes CDR1 SGHTA and CDR2 FQGNSA.

Comment on this clone: Distinct nucleotide sequences in the sample also encode this CDR3. This chain links TRBV7-9 with TRBJ2-2; 7 bases align to TRBD2. The V gene end was trimmed by 5 bases and the J gene end by 1 base; junction bases not matched to a gene: 4. The CDR3 is 15 residues long. Germline CDR1 reads SEHNR; CDR2 reads FQNEAQ (reference sequence). The CDR3 nucleotides read TGTGCCAGCAGCCCACCGGGGGGGAACACCGGGGAGCTGTTTTTT. Translating gives CASSPPGGNTGELFF.